Listed here are 5 T cell receptor beta chains from one sample, sequenced in a study of OX40 agonist ivuxolimab in advanced cancers. Data came from immunoSEQ multiplex PCR; TCRdb stores just in-frame clones and leaves some out. Of 65,000 to 95,000 clones detected, roughly 84% appear once; the ten largest clones hold approximately 2.1%. Sequencing used CD4+ or CD8+ T cells sorted from blood, obtained in a trial of the OX40 agonist ivuxolimab. These receptors were collected from an adult with an advanced solid tumor such as melanoma, head and neck, liver or kidney cancer.

The CDR3 DNA is TGTGCCAGCAGCTTGGAGGGACCGGGAGGGACTGAAGCTTTCTTT. Residues: CASSLEGPGGTEAFF. The V gene is TRBV5-4, the J gene TRBJ1-1; weak D call: TRBD1 (5 bases). V was pared by 0 bases and J by 5 bases, with 14 bases between. CDR3 length equals 15 residues. Germline V gene sequence: CDR1 SGHNT, CDR2 YYREEE (reference sequence).

The chain has TRBV23-1 and TRBJ1-5; 7 bases map to TRBD1. TRBV23-1 carries the ORF label, with uncertain function. The CDR3 sequence is 17 residues long. V lost 8 bases, J lost 5 bases, and 18 bases stayed unmatched. The CDR3 here is CASPLRGGSRADQPQHF. In nucleotides, the CDR3 is TGCGCCAGCCCCCTAAGAGGGGGCAGCCGAGCAGATCAGCCCCAGCATTTT.

The V and J genes are TRBV7-9 and TRBJ2-3; unclear D gene. Germline V CDR1 and CDR2: SEHNR, FQNEAQ (reference sequence). The CDR3 runs to 11 residues. V was shortened by 5 bases and J by 4 bases, with 4 bases between the two germline ends. CDR3 nucleotide sequence: TGTGCCAGCAGCCGGGCAGATACGCAGTATTTT. Its translation: CASSRADTQYF.

This chain joins TRBV19 and TRBJ1-6, with 9 bases that match TRBD1. The CDR3 contains 17 residues. Per germline, CDR1 LNHDA and CDR2 SQIVND (reference sequence). Trimming cost V 2 bases and J 8 bases; bases outside gene matches: 10. CDR3 region: CASSIRMDRGSYSPLHF. The CDR3 nucleotides read TGTGCCAGTAGTATAAGAATGGACAGGGGTTCCTATTCACCCCTCCACTTT. The full variable domain, completed using reference TRBV19 and TRBJ1-6, is DGGITQSPKYLFRKEGQNVTLSCEQNLNHDAMYWYRQDPGQGLRLIYYSQIVNDFQKGDIAEGYSVSREKKESFPLTVTSAQKNPTAFYLCASSIRMDRGSYSPLHFGNGTRLTVT.

This rearrangement joins TRBV6-6 to TRBJ1-1, with 7 bases fitting TRBD1. The CDR3 totals 12 residues. Germline-derived CDR1 and CDR2 are MNHNY and SVGAGI (reference sequence). V lost 6 bases to trimming and J lost 11 bases; unmatched junction nucleotides: 9. For the CDR3, the DNA is TGTGCCAGCAGGGGGACAGCCACCGAGGCTTTCTTT. It is translated as CASRGTATEAFF.